These 22 T cell receptor beta chains were all obtained from the same sample, sequenced in a study of blood T cells in healthy people across ages. Primed by a sample-barcoded 5' primer and a J-beta primer mix, a second PCR proceeded for about 7 to 11 cycles. TCRdb re-called the 5' RACE reads through MiXCR, storing one row per CDR3 protein. The sample yields 950,000 to 1,200,000 distinct CDR3 sequences, more than 30% seen once. Specimen: blood. The receptors were sampled from a man between 18 and 29 years old in good health.

V gene TRBV7-9 combines with J gene TRBJ1-4, with D possibly TRBD1 on 5 matching bases. The CDR3 contains 12 residues. The ends were cut back, 8 bases at V and 6 bases at J, with 10 bases in the middle. Germline-derived CDR1 and CDR2 are SEHNR and FQNEAQ (reference sequence). The CDR3 bases are TGTGCCAGCGCCTTGGGGGATGAAAAACTGTTTTTT. This encodes CASALGDEKLFF.

This chain joins TRBV6-2 or TRBV6-3 and TRBJ2-7, with D possibly matching TRBD2 (5 bases). The CDR3 loop spans 14 amino acids. CDR1 is MNHEY, CDR2 SVGEGT, per germline. The V end lost 2 bases, the J end lost 3 bases, and 11 bases lay between the germline ends. The CDR3 coding sequence is TGTGCCAGCAGTTACCGGTCGGGGAACTACGAGCAGTACTTC. This codes for CASSYRSGNYEQYF.

This clonotype was found a few times. V gene TRBV9 combines with J gene TRBJ1-2; no firm D call. V gave up 1 base and J gave up 8 bases, with 21 bases separating them. This CDR3 has 16 residues. Looked up from germline, CDR1 is SGDLS and CDR2 is YYNGEE. In nucleotides, the CDR3 is TGTGCCAGCAGCGTACGATCCAATTTTGGAGTAGGCGGCTACACCTTC. This encodes CASSVRSNFGVGGYTF.

The rearrangement joins TRBV4-1 to TRBJ1-1; D possibly corresponds to TRBD1 (6 bases). Germline V CDR1 and CDR2: MGHRA, YSYEKL. The CDR3 extends over 16 amino acids. The V gene lost 6 bases and the J gene lost 0 bases, with 17 bases spanning the gap. Written as DNA, the CDR3 is TGCGCCAGCAGTCTCCAAACAGGGCGGGTGAACACTGAAGCTTTCTTT. This sequence encodes CASSLQTGRVNTEAFF.

This clonotype has a count of ten or more. The chain combines TRBV6-2 or TRBV6-3 with TRBJ2-1; tentative D call: TRBD2 (5 bases). The CDR3 covers 15 residues. V was cut by 3 bases and J by 3 bases, with 12 bases left in between. The germline CDR1 and CDR2 sequences are MNHEY and SVGEGT. CDR3 amino acids: CASSYKAGSYNEQFF. The DNA for the CDR3 is TGTGCCAGCAGTTATAAGGCGGGCAGCTACAATGAGCAGTTCTTC.

V is TRBV20-1 and J is TRBJ2-5; 10 bases map to TRBD2. The CDR3 has 14 amino acids. V trimming: 5 bases; J trimming: 3 bases; junction bases outside the gene matches: 6. In germline, CDR1 is DFQATT, CDR2 SNEGSKA (reference sequence). The CDR3 DNA reads TGCAGTGCTTGGGCTAGCGGGGGAGAAGAGACCCAGTACTTC. This gives the protein CSAWASGGEETQYF.

This chain joins TRBV21-1 and TRBJ1-2. TRBV21-1 is described as a pseudogene. The CDR3 sequence is 15 residues long. CDR3 sequence reads: CASSKRGGANYGYTF. Here the CDR3 DNA reads TGTGCCAGCAGCAAACGCGGGGGTGCTAACTATGGCTACACCTTC.

This clonotype was detected ten times or more. The chain carries TRBV9 and TRBJ2-2; D is undetermined. The V and J ends lost 4 bases and 4 bases respectively, with 8 bases between them. Germline lookup yields CDR1 SGDLS and CDR2 YYNGEE. The CDR3 contains 13 residues. This CDR3 reads CASSTWSTGELFF. The CDR3 DNA reads TGTGCCAGCAGCACATGGTCCACCGGGGAGCTGTTTTTT.

V gene TRBV6-5 combines with J gene TRBJ1-1; D ambiguous. CDR1 and CDR2 (germline): MNHEY, SVGAGI. Trimming cost V 8 bases and J 0 bases, with 16 bases left between them. There are 15 residues in the CDR3. This CDR3 reads CASEPFTGLNTEAFF. CDR3 in DNA: TGTGCCAGCGAGCCTTTTACGGGCTTGAACACTGAAGCTTTCTTT.

This clonotype was observed once. CDR3 sequence: CASKEPGELFF. The CDR3 nucleotides read TGTGCCAGCAAGGAGCCCGGGGAGCTGTTTTTT. The rearrangement joins TRBV6-2 or TRBV6-3 to TRBJ2-2; D not resolved. The germline V and J ends were trimmed by 7 bases and 6 bases, with 6 bases remaining between them. Germline values: CDR1 MNHEY, CDR2 SVGEGT. The CDR3 loop spans 11 amino acids.

Only a few counts were recorded for this clonotype. This chain connects TRBV6-5 to TRBJ1-6; no definite D call. With 7 bases removed from V and 7 bases from J, the gap between germline ends came to 11 bases. Germline loops: CDR1 MNHEY, CDR2 SVGAGI. This CDR3 contains 13 residues. CDR3 amino acids: CASNPAGNSPLHF. The CDR3 nucleotides read TGTGCCAGCAACCCGGCAGGAAATTCACCCCTCCACTTT.

This clonotype occurred a few times. The chain recombines TRBV12-3 or TRBV12-4 with TRBJ2-1; 8 bases line up with TRBD2. This CDR3 has 15 residues. Germline trimming cut 6 bases from V and 7 bases from J; bases unmatched to any gene: 11. DNA of the CDR3: TGTGCCAGCAGCCATAACGGGGGGGCAAAGAATGAGCAGTTCTTC. This gives the protein CASSHNGGAKNEQFF.

The chain has TRBV4-1 and TRBJ2-3; perhaps TRBD1 as D (5 bases). CDR1 is MGHRA and CDR2 is YSYEKL in the germline V gene. V was shortened by 3 bases and J by 2 bases, with 15 bases between the two germline ends. CDR3 length: 16 amino acids. The CDR3 DNA reads TGCGCCAGCAGCCAGGCAGCAACAGGTTTCACAGATACGCAGTATTTT. It encodes CASSQAATGFTDTQYF.

Here the CDR3 DNA reads TGTGCCAGCGGTTACAGGGTCTACGAGCAGTACTTC. This sequence encodes CASGYRVYEQYF. The chain joins TRBV12-3 or TRBV12-4 to TRBJ2-7, with TRBD1 as a possible D gene (6 bases). This CDR3 has 12 residues. Trimming removed 8 bases at V and 3 bases at J, with 11 bases between.

The chain uses TRBV20-1 and TRBJ1-5; 9 nucleotides line up with TRBD1. Unmatched junction bases numbered 17, after V lost 5 bases and J lost 6 bases. The CDR3 loop spans 17 amino acids. Germline V gene lookup returns CDR1 DFQATT and CDR2 SNEGSKA (reference sequence). The CDR3 DNA reads TGCAGTGCTTTATCCATGTCTACACAGGGGGCCGGTCAGCCCCAGCATTTT. Its translation is CSALSMSTQGAGQPQHF.

V and J are TRBV20-1 and TRBJ2-7; 7 nucleotides match TRBD1. Germline trimming cut 1 base from V and 3 bases from J; bases unmatched to any gene: 18. The germline CDR1 and CDR2 sequences are DFQATT and SNEGSKA (reference sequence). The CDR3 runs to 18 residues. The CDR3 DNA is TGCAGTGCTAGAGGTGTAAGGTCGGGGACAGCAGGTAACTACGAGCAGTACTTC. It is translated as CSARGVRSGTAGNYEQYF.

This clonotype turned up a few times. The chain combines TRBV3-1 with TRBJ1-6; TRBD1 might be the D (5 bases). Germline V gene data show CDR1 as LGHDT and CDR2 as YNNKEL (reference sequence). Trimming removed 2 bases at V and 5 bases at J, with 13 bases between. CDR3 length: 16 amino acids. The CDR3 bases are TGTGCCAGCAGCCAATTGGGGACCAGGAATAATTCACCCCTCCACTTT. This gives the protein CASSQLGTRNNSPLHF.

The chain joins TRBV25-1 to TRBJ2-1, with D hard to call. V shed 4 bases and J shed 4 bases, with 14 bases lying between them. The CDR3 is 15 amino acids. Germline-derived CDR1 and CDR2 are MGHDK and SYGVNS. The CDR3 reads CASSVAERVYNEQFF. Here the CDR3 DNA reads TGTGCCAGCAGTGTGGCGGAACGGGTTTACAATGAGCAGTTCTTC. The full variable domain, rest sourced from reference TRBV25-1 and TRBJ2-1, is EADIYQTPRYLVIGTGKKITLECSQTMGHDKMYWYQQDPGMELHLIHYSYGVNSTEKGDLSSESTVSRIRTEHFPLTLESARPSHTSQYLCASSVAERVYNEQFFGPGTRLTVL.

The chain is built from TRBV7-9 and TRBJ2-3, with 8 bases lining up with TRBD2. V was pared by 8 bases and J by 2 bases, with 6 bases of the junction left unmatched. Germline values: CDR1 SEHNR, CDR2 FQNEAQ (reference sequence). The CDR3 contains 14 residues. The CDR3 sequence is CASDSGIHTDTQYF. The CDR3 DNA reads TGTGCCAGCGATAGCGGGATTCACACAGATACGCAGTATTTT.

The chain has TRBV30 and TRBJ2-1, with no clear D. V was pared by 0 bases and J by 10 bases, with 13 bases between. The CDR3 is 13 residues long. Germline lookup yields CDR1 GTSNPN and CDR2 SVGIG (reference sequence). CDR3 in DNA: TGTGCCTGGAGTGTGGCTGATTCCTGCGAGCAGTTCTTC. Translation gives CAWSVADSCEQFF.

At least ten counts were recorded for this clonotype. This sequence joins TRBV12-3 or TRBV12-4 and TRBJ2-3; 13 bases line up with TRBD2. Trimming took 4 bases from V and 0 from J; bases not matched to a gene: 1. CDR3 size: 16 residues. The CDR3 bases are TGTGCCAGCAGTTGGACTAGCGGGGGTAGCACAGATACGCAGTATTTT. Protein sequence: CASSWTSGGSTDTQYF.

This clonotype was picked up a small number of times. This rearrangement joins TRBV3-1 to TRBJ2-3, with a tentative D call TRBD2 (6 bases). Germline-derived CDR1 and CDR2 are LGHDT and YNNKEL (reference sequence). The CDR3 is made up of 19 amino acids. The V and J ends lost 1 base and 0 bases respectively, with 20 bases between them. The CDR3 nucleotides read TGTGCCAGCAGCCAAGTTAACTTAGCGGAACTGCCTAGCACAGATACGCAGTATTTT. It encodes CASSQVNLAELPSTDTQYF.